The 8 T cell receptor beta chains given below trace back to one sample, sequenced in a study of T cell responses to AZD1222 COVID-19 vaccine. The assay was immunoSEQ multiplex PCR, and TCRdb's table has in-frame clones only and misses some. The data show 150,000 to 200,000 clones, about nine tenths seen once. The sample here was peripheral blood, taken 28 days after the second AZD1222 dose. Every receptor here comes from an adult who received the AZD1222 COVID-19 vaccine.

The V call is TRBV27, the J call TRBJ2-5; possibly TRBD2 for D (7 bases). V shed 4 bases and J shed 4 bases, with 25 bases lying between them. Germline CDR1 MNHEY, CDR2 SMNVEV (reference sequence). The CDR3 is 18 amino acids. CDR3 DNA: TGTGCCAGCAGTTCCCCGCCTGCACAGGGAGGGCTAGCAGAGACCCAGTACTTC. It is translated as CASSSPPAQGGLAETQYF.

The chain uses TRBV6-5 and TRBJ2-5, with D possibly matching TRBD1 (5 bases). The CDR3 extends over 13 amino acids. CDR1 and CDR2 from the germline V gene are MNHEY and SVGAGI. Trimming removed 7 bases from V and 7 bases from J, with 16 bases in between. The CDR3 sequence is CASTTPGLGTQYF. The CDR3 DNA reads TGTGCCAGCACCACCCCAGGGTTAGGGACCCAGTACTTC.

The chain couples TRBV27 to TRBJ1-6; D is unclear. This CDR3 has 13 residues. V lost 3 bases, J lost 6 bases, and 6 bases lay in between. The germline V gene has CDR1 MNHEY and CDR2 SMNVEV (reference sequence). CDR3 sequence: CASSLAANSPLHF. The DNA of the CDR3 is TGTGCCAGCAGTTTGGCAGCTAATTCACCCCTCCACTTT.

The chain combines TRBV14 with TRBJ2-7; 11 nucleotides agree with TRBD1. CDR1 and CDR2 (germline): SGHDN, FVKESK. V dropped 4 bases and J dropped 6; count of bases not matched to a gene: 5. The CDR3 consists of 14 residues. The CDR3, as DNA: TGTGCCAGCAGCCGAGGGACAGGGGGGCGCGAGCAGTACTTC. It yields the protein CASSRGTGGREQYF.

CDR3 protein: CASSSKGTGVSEKLFF. The DNA of the CDR3 is TGCGCCAGCAGCAGCAAAGGGACAGGGGTGTCCGAAAAACTGTTTTTT. The rearrangement joins TRBV5-1 to TRBJ1-4; 10 bases match TRBD1. Germline loops: CDR1 SGHRS, CDR2 YFSETQ. CDR3 size: 16 residues. V gave up 4 bases and J gave up 8 bases; unmatched junction bases: 11. The full variable domain, in which reference TRBV5-1 and TRBJ1-4 provide the parts outside the CDR3, is KAGVTQTPRYLIKTRGQQVTLSCSPISGHRSVSWYQQTPGQGLQFLFEYFSETQRNKGNFPGRFSGRQFSNSRSEMNVSTLELGDSALYLCASSSKGTGVSEKLFFGSGTQLSVL.

The rearrangement links TRBV28 to TRBJ1-5; 11 bases line up with TRBD1. V shed 5 bases, J shed 2 bases, and the junction held 5 bases outside the gene matches. This CDR3 comprises 16 residues. CDR1 and CDR2 from the germline V gene are MDHEN and SYDVKM. The chain's CDR3 is CASSGQGAGGNQPQHF. In nucleotides, the CDR3 is TGTGCCAGCAGTGGACAGGGGGCTGGTGGCAATCAGCCCCAGCATTTT.

CDR3 sequence reads: CASSQVGGGGGEQFF. CDR3 nucleotides: TGTGCCAGCAGCCAAGTCGGAGGCGGAGGGGGTGAGCAGTTCTTC. This sequence joins TRBV4-2 and TRBJ2-1; TRBD1 or TRBD2 may be the D gene (6 bases each). Trimming took 1 base from V and 9 from J, leaving 16 bases between them. Germline assignment: CDR1 LGHNA and CDR2 YNFKEQ. This CDR3 comprises 15 residues.

The J gene is TRBJ1-2, the V gene TRBV29-1; D gene ambiguous. The CDR3 covers 17 residues. V lost 7 bases and J lost 0, with 24 bases in between. Germline V gives CDR1 SQVTM, CDR2 ANQGSEA. The CDR3 DNA reads as TGCAGCGCGTCCGTGGTGTCAGGAGGGAGGTCTAACTATGGCTACACCTTC. Protein sequence: CSASVVSGGRSNYGYTF.